One and the same sample provided the 16 T cell receptor beta chains below, sequenced in a study of T cell responses to AZD1222 COVID-19 vaccine. Method: immunoSEQ multiplex PCR; TCRdb's copy keeps in-frame clones and lacks some. The profile shows 90,000 or so clones, roughly nine tenths of them singletons. This material consisted of peripheral blood, taken on day 0 of AZD1222 vaccination. The receptors shown here come from an adult in good health.

This chain uses TRBV9 with TRBJ1-5, with 8 bases aligning to TRBD1. The CDR3 spans 15 residues. Unmatched junction bases numbered 6, after V lost 1 base and J lost 6 bases. CDR1 is SGDLS, CDR2 YYNGEE, per germline. CDR3 sequence reads: CASSVSPGGGQPQHF. For the CDR3, the DNA is TGTGCCAGCAGCGTAAGTCCAGGGGGCGGTCAGCCCCAGCATTTT.

The gene calls are TRBV7-8 and TRBJ2-1, with TRBD2 as a possible D gene (5 bases). The CDR3 loop spans 16 amino acids. Germline CDR1 is SGHVS and CDR2 is FQNEAQ. V lost 6 bases and J lost 2, with 17 bases in between. Here the CDR3 reads CASRTGEVGAYNEQFF. For the CDR3, the DNA is TGTGCCAGCAGAACCGGGGAAGTTGGTGCCTACAATGAGCAGTTCTTC.

The chain joins TRBV4-1 to TRBJ1-5; no clear D gene. Deletions cut 2 bases from V and 9 bases from J, with 14 bases between. Germline values: CDR1 MGHRA, CDR2 YSYEKL. This CDR3 comprises 14 residues. The CDR3: CASSQPAQKWPQHF. CDR3 nucleotide sequence: TGCGCCAGCAGCCAACCAGCACAGAAATGGCCCCAGCATTTT.

This clone was seen a single time. This chain connects TRBV19 to TRBJ2-5, with 7 bases identical to TRBD1. The CDR3 is 12 amino acids. Trimming at V came to 5 bases and at J to 7 bases, leaving 4 bases not matched to a gene. CDR1 is LNHDA and CDR2 is SQIVND in the germline V gene (reference sequence). CDR3 DNA: TGTGCCAGTAGTGTCAACAGGGGGACCCAGTACTTC. Translation: CASSVNRGTQYF.

The chain is built from TRBV4-2 and TRBJ2-5; D not certain. Germline CDR1 reads LGHNA; CDR2 reads YNFKEQ. CDR3 size: 15 residues. V lost 0 bases to trimming and J lost 2 bases, with 10 bases between them. CDR3 sequence (DNA): TGTGCCAGCAGCCAAGATGCGAACTGGCAAGAGACCCAGTACTTC. This encodes CASSQDANWQETQYF.

As DNA, the CDR3 is TGTGCCAGCAGTGAACAGGGAGGTGGCTACACCTTC. It specifies CASSEQGGGYTF. V usage is TRBV2 and J usage is TRBJ1-2; maybe TRBD1 (5 bases). With 2 bases removed from V and 7 bases from J, the gap between germline ends came to 8 bases. CDR3 length: 12 amino acids. The germline CDR1 and CDR2 sequences are SNHLY and FYNNEI.

This clone was observed a single time. V is TRBV5-1 and J is TRBJ1-2; perhaps TRBD1 as D (5 bases). CDR3 length equals 18 residues. Deletions cut 2 bases from V and 0 bases from J, with 20 bases between. Looked up from germline, CDR1 is SGHRS and CDR2 is YFSETQ. The DNA of the CDR3 is TGCGCCAGCAGCTTAGACTCGAGAATGACAGTATCTAACTATGGCTACACCTTC. It is translated as CASSLDSRMTVSNYGYTF.

As to this clone: The germline gene is not matched at one end of the junction; a read error may be the cause. The chain recombines TRBV7-7 with TRBJ2-1; 10 bases match TRBD2. Per germline, CDR1 SSHAT and CDR2 FNYEAQ (reference sequence). The CDR3 extends over 16 amino acids. The CDR3 nucleotides read TGTGCTAGCAGCTGGGGGGTAGCGGGAGGCCGGGATGAGCAGTTCTTC. This gives the protein CASSWGVAGGRDEQFF.

J is TRBJ1-3 and V is TRBV15; D is unclear. CDR1 and CDR2 (germline): LNHNV, YYDKDF (reference sequence). This CDR3 contains 16 residues. V gave up 3 bases and J gave up 0 bases, with 12 bases separating them. The CDR3 coding sequence is TGTGCCACCAGCAGGGCTGGGTGGAACTCTGGAAACACCATATATTTT. Its protein is CATSRAGWNSGNTIYF.

This chain connects TRBV5-1 to TRBJ2-4; D gene uncertain. The CDR3 has 15 amino acids. Looked up from germline, CDR1 is SGHRS and CDR2 is YFSETQ. The V end was cut by 0 bases, the J end by 2 bases, with 9 bases between. CDR3 sequence (DNA): TGCGCCAGCAGCTTGGAACGGCCATCCAAAAACATTCAGTACTTC. Translation gives CASSLERPSKNIQYF.

The genes are TRBV19 and TRBJ1-1; D is uncertain. The CDR3 spans 13 residues. Germline lookup yields CDR1 LNHDA and CDR2 SQIVND (reference sequence). V lost 7 bases to trimming and J lost 4 bases, with 13 bases between them. In DNA, the CDR3 is TGTGCCAGTACCCTGGGCTATGGCACTGAAGCTTTCTTT. Translation gives CASTLGYGTEAFF.

J is TRBJ1-2 and V is TRBV3-1 (or the pseudogene TRBV3-2); D is ambiguous. V was trimmed by 4 bases and J by 7 bases, leaving 10 bases between them. This CDR3 spans 12 amino acids. Germline V lookup: CDR1 LGHDT, CDR2 YNNKEL (reference sequence). The CDR3 bases are TGTGCCAGCAGCCTGATGGAGGGTGGCTACACCTTC. Translating gives CASSLMEGGYTF.

The chain links TRBV6-1 to TRBJ1-5; perhaps TRBD1 as D (5 bases). Germline CDR1 reads MNHNS; CDR2 reads SASEGT. Between the trimmed V and J ends, which lost 1 base and 0 bases, there was a span of 13 bases. The CDR3 is 17 amino acids. CDR3 residues: CASSEVRGGYSNQPQHF. CDR3 nucleotides: TGTGCCAGCAGTGAAGTAAGGGGCGGGTATAGCAATCAGCCCCAGCATTTT.

By its share, this clone is medium-sized. The rearrangement uses TRBV21-1 and TRBJ1-2; the table's D call TRBD1 went unverified against the DNA. TRBV21-1 is a listed pseudogene. This CDR3 has 16 amino acids. CDR3 region: CASSKASTWLNYGYTF. CDR3 nucleotide sequence: TGTGCCAGCAGCAAAGCTTCCACATGGTTGAACTATGGCTACACCTTC.

The J gene is TRBJ1-3, the V gene TRBV28; D gene uncertain. V was shortened by 4 bases and J by 2 bases, with 18 bases between the two germline ends. This CDR3 spans 17 amino acids. Germline values: CDR1 MDHEN, CDR2 SYDVKM. The CDR3 here is CASSSLSFRHAGNTIYF. In DNA form, the CDR3 reads TGTGCCAGCAGTTCTTTGTCTTTCAGGCACGCTGGAAACACCATATATTTT. The complete variable domain, with remaining parts taken from reference TRBV28 and TRBJ1-3, reads DVKVTQSSRYLVKRTGEKVFLECVQDMDHENMFWYRQDPGLGLRLIYFSYDVKMKEKGDIPEGYSVSREKKERFSLILESASTNQTSMYLCASSSLSFRHAGNTIYFGEGSWLTVV.

The chain uses TRBV30 and TRBJ2-3, with a tentative D call TRBD2 (5 bases). CDR1 and CDR2 from the germline V gene are GTSNPN and SVGIG (reference sequence). The CDR3 has 14 amino acids. Trimming took off 4 bases at V and 0 bases at J, with 11 bases between the two ends. The DNA of the CDR3 is TGTGCCTGGAAAAGCGGTTCTAGCACAGATACGCAGTATTTT. This translates into CAWKSGSSTDTQYF.